The rows below give T cell receptor beta chains drawn from one sample of a study of a mutant IDH1 vaccine in newly diagnosed glioma. No antigen is known for these receptors. The method was immunoSEQ multiplex PCR; TCRdb's version includes in-frame clones alone and lacks a portion of them. The sample yields around 27,000 clones, about 80% seen once. Sequenced material: PBMCs, taken from a glioma patient whose treatment included an IDH1 peptide vaccine. The origin of the receptors is a woman between 18 and 29 years old with glioma. Both conserved end residues are part of each CDR3. Expanded clones are given a class, and other clones once, few, many or no size at all.

TRBJ1-2 | TRBV5-1 | - | CASRTGQTPGGYTF
TRBJ2-7 | TRBV6-5 | - | CATLKRAPYEQYF
TRBJ1-3 | TRBV2 | - | CASRVGRQGSSGNTIYF
TRBJ1-2 | TRBV7-9 | - | CASSLVGGYGYTF
TRBJ1-1 | TRBV9 | - | CASSLRYLGGEAFF
TRBJ2-2 | TRBV6-4 | - | CASSDSGNTGELFF
TRBJ2-1 | TRBV7-9 | - | CASSLGASSYNEQFF
TRBJ1-6 | TRBV4-2 | once | CASRRNGQANSPLHF
TRBJ2-3 | TRBV10-3 | - | CAISRDRVADTQYF
TRBJ1-1 | TRBV27 | - | CASSFRQLNTEAFF
TRBJ2-6 | TRBV19 | - | CASTPGQGATGANVLTF
TRBJ2-2 | TRBV28 | - | CASSSTGYGGELFF
TRBJ1-5 | TRBV15 | few | CATSREWQVNQPQHF
TRBJ2-3 | TRBV6-5 | - | CASSYGGSDTQYF
TRBJ1-5 | TRBV19 | - | CASSISSAGDGLSNQPQHF
TRBJ2-7 | TRBV11-3 | few | CASSLGQTVYEQYF
TRBJ1-5 | TRBV6-1 | medium-sized | CASSPTTGYNQPQHF
TRBJ1-6 | TRBV19 | - | CASSIGVQGSPLHF
TRBJ1-1 | TRBV6-5 | once | CASTARGSTEAFF
TRBJ1-5 | TRBV9 | - | CASSVGGDRGLSNQPQHF
TRBJ1-2 | TRBV30 | - | CAWSVGGDYGYTF
TRBJ2-7 | TRBV25-1 | - | CASSGTSGDTYEQYF
TRBJ2-3 | TRBV5-4 | - | CASNALASTDTQYF
TRBJ2-3 | TRBV28 | - | CASNRAGYTDTQYF
TRBJ1-4 | TRBV11-2 | - | CASSLRRGTNEKLFF
TRBJ2-2 | TRBV19 | - | CASRGEQFTGELFF
TRBJ2-7 | TRBV6-5 | - | CASSPSQLPGYEQYF
TRBJ2-7 | TRBV28 | - | CASTYSRQGNNEQYF
TRBJ2-5 | TRBV6-1 | once | CASSEAETGGETQYF
TRBJ1-5 | TRBV30 | few | CAWETGINQPQHF
TRBJ1-1 | TRBV19 | - | CASSIGGQGRGNTEAFF
TRBJ2-1 | TRBV6-6 | - | CASSSGVAAGEQFF